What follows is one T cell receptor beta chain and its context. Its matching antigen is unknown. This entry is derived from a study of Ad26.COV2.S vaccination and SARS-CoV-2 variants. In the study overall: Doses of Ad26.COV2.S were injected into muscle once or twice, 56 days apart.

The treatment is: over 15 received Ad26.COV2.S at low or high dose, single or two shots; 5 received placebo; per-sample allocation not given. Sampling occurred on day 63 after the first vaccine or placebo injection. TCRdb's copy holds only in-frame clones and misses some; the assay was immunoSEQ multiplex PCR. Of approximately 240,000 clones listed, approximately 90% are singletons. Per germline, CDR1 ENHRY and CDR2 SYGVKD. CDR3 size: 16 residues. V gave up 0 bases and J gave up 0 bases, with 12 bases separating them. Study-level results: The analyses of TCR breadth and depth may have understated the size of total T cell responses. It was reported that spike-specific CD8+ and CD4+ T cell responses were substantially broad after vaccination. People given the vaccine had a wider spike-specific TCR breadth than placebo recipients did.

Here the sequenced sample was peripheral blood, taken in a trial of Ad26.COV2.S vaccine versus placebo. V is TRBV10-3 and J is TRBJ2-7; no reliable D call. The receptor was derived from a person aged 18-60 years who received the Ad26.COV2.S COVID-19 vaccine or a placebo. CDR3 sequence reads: CAISESSSTYSYEQYF. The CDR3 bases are TGTGCCATCAGTGAGTCGTCTTCTACATACTCCTACGAGCAGTACTTC.